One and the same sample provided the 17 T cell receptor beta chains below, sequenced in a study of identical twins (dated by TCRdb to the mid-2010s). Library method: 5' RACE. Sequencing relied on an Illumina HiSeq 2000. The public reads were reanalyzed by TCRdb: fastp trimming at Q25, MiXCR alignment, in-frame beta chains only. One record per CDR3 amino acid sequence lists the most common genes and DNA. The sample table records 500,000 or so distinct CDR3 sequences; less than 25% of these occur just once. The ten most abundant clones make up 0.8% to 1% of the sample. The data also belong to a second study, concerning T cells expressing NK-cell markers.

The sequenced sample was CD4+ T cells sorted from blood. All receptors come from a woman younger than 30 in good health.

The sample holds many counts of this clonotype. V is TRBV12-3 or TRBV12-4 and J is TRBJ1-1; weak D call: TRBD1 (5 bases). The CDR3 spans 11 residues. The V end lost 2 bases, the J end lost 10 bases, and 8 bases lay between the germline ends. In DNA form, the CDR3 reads TGTGCCAGCAGTTTAAACCAGGGAGCTTTCTTT. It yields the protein CASSLNQGAFF.

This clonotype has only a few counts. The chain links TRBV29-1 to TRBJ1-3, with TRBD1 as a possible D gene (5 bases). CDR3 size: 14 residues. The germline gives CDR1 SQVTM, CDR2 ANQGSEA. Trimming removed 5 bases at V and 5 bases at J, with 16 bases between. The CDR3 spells CSVTRADGRNTIYF. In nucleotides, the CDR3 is TGCAGCGTTACCAGGGCAGACGGGCGAAACACCATATATTTT. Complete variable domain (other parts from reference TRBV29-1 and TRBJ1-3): SAVISQKPSRDICQRGTSLTIQCQVDSQVTMMFWYRQQPGQSLTLIATANQGSEATYESGFVIDKFPISRPNLTFSTLTVSNMSPEDSSIYLCSVTRADGRNTIYFGEGSWLTVV.

CDR3 region: CASSASLAKNIQYF. In DNA, the CDR3 is TGTGCCAGTAGTGCTTCATTAGCCAAAAACATTCAGTACTTC. The chain carries TRBV19 and TRBJ2-4, with D unclear. Trimming removed 5 bases from V and 0 bases from J, with 8 bases in between. Looked up from germline, CDR1 is LNHDA and CDR2 is SQIVND (reference sequence). This CDR3 contains 14 residues.

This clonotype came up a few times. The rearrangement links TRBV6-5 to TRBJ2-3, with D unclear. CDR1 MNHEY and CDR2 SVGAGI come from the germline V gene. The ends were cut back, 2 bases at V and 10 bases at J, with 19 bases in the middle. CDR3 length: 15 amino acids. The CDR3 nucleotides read TGTGCCAGCAGTTACGGTGGCTTACCTGGGATTGCGCAGTATTTT. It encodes CASSYGGLPGIAQYF.

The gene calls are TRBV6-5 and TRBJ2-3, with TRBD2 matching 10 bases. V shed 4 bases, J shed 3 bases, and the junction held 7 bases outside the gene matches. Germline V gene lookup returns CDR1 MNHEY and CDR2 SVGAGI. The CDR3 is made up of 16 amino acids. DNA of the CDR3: TGTGCCAGCAGTTCCAGCGGGAGGGGGAATACAGATACGCAGTATTTT. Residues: CASSSSGRGNTDTQYF.

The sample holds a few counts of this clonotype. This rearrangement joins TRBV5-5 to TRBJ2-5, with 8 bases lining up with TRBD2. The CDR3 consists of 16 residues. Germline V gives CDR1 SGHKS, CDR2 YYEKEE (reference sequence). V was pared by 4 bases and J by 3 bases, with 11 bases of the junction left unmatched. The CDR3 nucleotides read TGTGCCAGCAGCCCTGAGACCGGGACTAGAGAAGAGACCCAGTACTTC. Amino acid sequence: CASSPETGTREETQYF.

DNA for the CDR3: TGTGCCAGCAGCTTGTGGGCAGACCATGGCTACACCTTC. Protein sequence: CASSLWADHGYTF. The V call is TRBV5-5, the J call TRBJ1-2; D is ambiguous. The CDR3 loop spans 13 amino acids. Germline V gene lookup returns CDR1 SGHKS and CDR2 YYEKEE (reference sequence). The germline V and J ends were trimmed by 1 base and 6 bases, with 10 bases remaining between them.

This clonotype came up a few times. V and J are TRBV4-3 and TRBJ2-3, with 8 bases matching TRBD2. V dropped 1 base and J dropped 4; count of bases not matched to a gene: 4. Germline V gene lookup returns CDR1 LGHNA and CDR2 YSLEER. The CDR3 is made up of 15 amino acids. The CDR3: CASSQVAGRADTQYF. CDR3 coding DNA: TGCGCCAGCAGCCAAGTTGCCGGGAGGGCAGATACGCAGTATTTT.

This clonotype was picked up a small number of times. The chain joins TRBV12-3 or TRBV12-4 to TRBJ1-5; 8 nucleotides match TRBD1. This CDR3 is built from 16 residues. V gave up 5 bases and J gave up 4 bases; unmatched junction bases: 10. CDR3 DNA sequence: TGTGCCAGCAGTCCTCGACGGACAGGGCCTAATCAGCCCCAGCATTTT. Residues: CASSPRRTGPNQPQHF.

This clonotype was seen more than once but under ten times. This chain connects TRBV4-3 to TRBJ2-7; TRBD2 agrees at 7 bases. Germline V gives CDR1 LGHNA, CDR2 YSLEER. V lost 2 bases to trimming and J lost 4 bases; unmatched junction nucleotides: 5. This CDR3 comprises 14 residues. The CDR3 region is CASSQSWGGYEQYF. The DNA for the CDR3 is TGCGCCAGCAGCCAAAGCTGGGGGGGTTACGAGCAGTACTTC.

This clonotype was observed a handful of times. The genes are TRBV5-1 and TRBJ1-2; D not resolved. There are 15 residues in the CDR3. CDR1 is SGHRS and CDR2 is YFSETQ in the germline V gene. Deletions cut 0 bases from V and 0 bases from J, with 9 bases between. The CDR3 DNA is TGCGCCAGCAGCTTGGCCGCAGGAGCTAACTATGGCTACACCTTC. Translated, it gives CASSLAAGANYGYTF.

CDR3 loop: CSAIRTGEGYTF. CDR3 DNA: TGCAGTGCTATTCGGACAGGGGAAGGCTACACCTTC. The genes are TRBV20-1 and TRBJ1-2, with TRBD1 matching 9 bases. The V and J ends lost 4 bases and 8 bases, in that order; junction bases with no gene match: 5. Germline V gives CDR1 DFQATT, CDR2 SNEGSKA (reference sequence). The CDR3 runs 12 residues.

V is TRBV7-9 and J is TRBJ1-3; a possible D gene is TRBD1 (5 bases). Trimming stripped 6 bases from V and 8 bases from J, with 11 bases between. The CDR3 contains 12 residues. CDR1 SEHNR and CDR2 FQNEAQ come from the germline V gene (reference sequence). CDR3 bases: TGTGCCAGCAGAGGGGAAGGGGACACCATATATTTT. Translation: CASRGEGDTIYF. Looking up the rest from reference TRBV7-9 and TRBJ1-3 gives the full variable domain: DTGVSQNPRHKITKRGQNVTFRCDPISEHNRLYWYRQTLGQGPEFLTYFQNEAQLEKSRLLSDRFSAERPKGSFSTLEIQRTEQGDSAMYLCASRGEGDTIYFGEGSWLTVV.

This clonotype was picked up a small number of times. The CDR3: CASSTPDRGRHGELFF. The CDR3 coding sequence is TGCGCCAGCAGCACTCCGGACAGGGGGCGACACGGGGAGCTGTTTTTT. The J gene is TRBJ2-2, the V gene TRBV5-1; 11 positions match TRBD1. The CDR3 is made up of 16 amino acids. CDR1 is SGHRS, CDR2 YFSETQ, per germline. J lost 7 bases, V lost 4 bases, and 9 bases had no gene match.

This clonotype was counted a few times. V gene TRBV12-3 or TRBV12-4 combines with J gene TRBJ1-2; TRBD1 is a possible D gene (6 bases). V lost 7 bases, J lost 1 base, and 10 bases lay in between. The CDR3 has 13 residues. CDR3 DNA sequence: TGTGCCAGCACATACAGGGATAACTATGGCTACACCTTC. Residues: CASTYRDNYGYTF.

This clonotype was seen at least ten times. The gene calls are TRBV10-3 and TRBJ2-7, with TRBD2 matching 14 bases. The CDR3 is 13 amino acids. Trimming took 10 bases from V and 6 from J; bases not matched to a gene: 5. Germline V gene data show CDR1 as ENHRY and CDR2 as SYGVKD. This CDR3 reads CATGLAGGPEQYF. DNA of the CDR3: TGTGCCACAGGACTAGCGGGAGGCCCCGAGCAGTACTTC.

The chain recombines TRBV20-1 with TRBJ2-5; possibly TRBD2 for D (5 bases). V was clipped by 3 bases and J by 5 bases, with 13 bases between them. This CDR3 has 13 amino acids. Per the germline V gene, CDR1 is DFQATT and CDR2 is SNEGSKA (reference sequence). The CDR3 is CSARGPQRETQYF. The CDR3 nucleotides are TGCAGTGCTAGGGGTCCCCAGCGGGAGACCCAGTACTTC.